This T cell receptor (beta chain) originates from a study of T cell responses to AZD1222 COVID-19 vaccine. In its sample, this clone was seen once. This sample also contains other DNA sequences that code for the same CDR3. CDR3 length: 11 amino acids. Germline values: CDR1 SGHTA, CDR2 FQGNSA. V lost 5 bases, J lost 2 bases, and 4 bases lay in between. The table came from immunoSEQ multiplex PCR; TCRdb's copy has only in-frame clones and leaves some out. Of under 200,000 clones in the sample, roughly 93% were seen once. This sequence joins TRBV7-2 and TRBJ2-7; no clear D. Sequencing was performed on peripheral blood, taken on day 0 of AZD1222 vaccination. This TCR was recovered from an adult in good health. CDR3 coding DNA: TGTGCCAGCAGCCTCACCTACGAGCAGTACTTC. It yields the protein CASSLTYEQYF.